This T cell receptor beta chain came from a study of T cell changes during pregnancy in multiple sclerosis. V was shortened by 7 bases and J by 4 bases, with 11 bases between the two germline ends. The CDR3 consists of 13 residues. CDR1 is LNHDA, CDR2 SQIVND, per germline (reference sequence). Repertoires were generated with immunoSEQ multiplex PCR, while TCRdb's copy carries only in-frame clones and drops some. The table lists 50,000 to 55,000 clones, 92% of them singletons. This TCR derives from a female donor with multiple sclerosis, enrolled in a pregnancy study. The material was CD4+ T cells from peripheral blood mononuclear cells, obtained in the third trimester of pregnancy. The V and J genes are TRBV19 and TRBJ2-1; possible D gene TRBD2, 5 bases. CDR3 sequence (DNA): TGTGCCAGTAAGGAAGCGGCGTACAATGAGCAGTTCTTC. It yields the protein CASKEAAYNEQFF.